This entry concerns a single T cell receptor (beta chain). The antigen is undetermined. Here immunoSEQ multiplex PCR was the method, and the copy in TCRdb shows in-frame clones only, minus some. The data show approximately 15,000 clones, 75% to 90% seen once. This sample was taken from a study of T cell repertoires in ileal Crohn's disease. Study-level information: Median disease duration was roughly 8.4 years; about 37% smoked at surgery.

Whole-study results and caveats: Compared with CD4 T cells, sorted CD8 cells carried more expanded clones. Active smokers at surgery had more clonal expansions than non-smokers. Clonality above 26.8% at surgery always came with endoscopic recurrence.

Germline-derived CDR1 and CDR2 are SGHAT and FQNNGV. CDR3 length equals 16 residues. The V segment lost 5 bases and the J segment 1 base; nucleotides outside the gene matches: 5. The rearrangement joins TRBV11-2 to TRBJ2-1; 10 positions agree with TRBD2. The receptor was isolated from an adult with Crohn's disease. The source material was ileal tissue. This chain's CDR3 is CASSRRTSGSYNEQFF. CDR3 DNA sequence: TGTGCCAGCAGCCGCCGGACTAGCGGATCCTACAATGAGCAGTTCTTC. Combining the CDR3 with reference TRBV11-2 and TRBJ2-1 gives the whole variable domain EAGVAQSPRYKIIEKRQSVAFWCNPISGHATLYWYQQILGQGPKLLIQFQNNGVVDDSQLPKDRFSAERLKGVDSTLKIQPAKLEDSAVYLCASSRRTSGSYNEQFFGPGTRLTVL.